Presented here are 22 T cell receptor beta chains from one specimen sequenced in a study of response to subunit inactivated influenza vaccine. One entry per CDR3 protein, called by TCRdb with MiXCR from the RT-PCR reads. The top ten clones hold about an eighth of a sample with hundreds of thousands of distinct CDR3 sequences, about 7.6% of them seen once. Sequencing was performed on PBMCs from blood, taken 23 to 25 months after vaccination. These receptors were collected from a man aged 50 to 75 who received an inactivated influenza vaccine.

Ten or more counts support this clonotype. The chain links TRBV14 to TRBJ1-1; D remains ambiguous. CDR1 and CDR2 from the germline V gene are SGHDN and FVKESK. Trimming took off 3 bases at V and 7 bases at J, with 12 bases between the two ends. The CDR3 sequence is 13 residues long. The CDR3: CASSQPGRNEAFF. The CDR3 DNA reads as TGTGCCAGCAGCCAGCCCGGACGGAATGAAGCTTTCTTT.

V is TRBV4-2 and J is TRBJ2-6; D is possibly TRBD2 (6 bases). The CDR3 runs to 16 residues. Germline CDR1 LGHNA, CDR2 YNFKEQ. Trimming stripped 5 bases from V and 0 bases from J, with 11 bases between. The CDR3 is CASSERASSGANVLTF. The CDR3 nucleotides are TGTGCCAGCAGCGAGCGGGCAAGCTCTGGGGCCAACGTCCTGACTTTC.

The chain is built from TRBV27 and TRBJ2-3; possibly TRBD2 for D (5 bases). V lost 8 bases and J 2 bases, leaving 11 bases between the germline ends. The germline V gene has CDR1 MNHEY and CDR2 SMNVEV (reference sequence). The CDR3 is made up of 13 amino acids. CDR3 in amino acids: CASRGINTDTQYF. For the CDR3, the DNA is TGTGCCAGCCGGGGAATAAACACAGATACGCAGTATTTT.

This clonotype has only a few counts. V usage is TRBV9 and J usage is TRBJ2-1, with 10 bases matching TRBD2. The CDR3 is 15 amino acids. The germline gives CDR1 SGDLS, CDR2 YYNGEE. V lost 4 bases, J lost 3 bases, and 4 bases stayed unmatched. The CDR3 protein is CASSQLAGFYNEQFF. The CDR3 DNA reads TGTGCCAGCAGCCAACTAGCGGGGTTCTACAATGAGCAGTTCTTC.

The chain links TRBV10-3 to TRBJ2-2; D gene ambiguous. This CDR3 region has 14 residues. Per the germline V gene, CDR1 is ENHRY and CDR2 is SYGVKD. V was trimmed by 3 bases and J by 5 bases, leaving 10 bases between them. CDR3 region: CAISEDGRTGELFF. DNA of the CDR3: TGTGCCATCAGTGAAGACGGCCGTACCGGGGAGCTGTTTTTT.

The chain combines TRBV10-3 with TRBJ2-3; either TRBD1 or TRBD2 may supply D (5 bases each). CDR1 is ENHRY, CDR2 SYGVKD, per germline. The V and J ends lost 2 bases and 0 bases respectively, with 9 bases between them. The CDR3 runs 15 residues. The CDR3 DNA is TGTGCCATCAGTGAGGCAGGGAGCAGCACAGATACGCAGTATTTT. This translates into CAISEAGSSTDTQYF.

The rearrangement joins TRBV6-1 to TRBJ2-3; D might be TRBD1 (6 bases). V lost 5 bases to trimming and J lost 3 bases, with 18 bases between them. Germline V CDR1 and CDR2: MNHNS, SASEGT. CDR3 length: 16 amino acids. CDR3 residues: CASSPRDTRATDTQYF. The CDR3 bases are TGTGCCAGCAGTCCACGGGACACCAGGGCTACAGATACGCAGTATTTT.

This clonotype occurred a few times. This sequence joins TRBV5-1 and TRBJ1-3; 7 bases map to TRBD1. The CDR3 spans 16 residues. V was clipped by 4 bases and J by 0 bases; unmatched bases: 7. From germline, CDR1 is SGHRS and CDR2 YFSETQ. CDR3 protein: CASSPTGLTSGNTIYF. CDR3 DNA sequence: TGCGCCAGCAGCCCGACAGGGCTTACCTCTGGAAACACCATATATTTT. The variable domain in full, completed from reference TRBV5-1 and TRBJ1-3, reads KAGVTQTPRYLIKTRGQQVTLSCSPISGHRSVSWYQQTPGQGLQFLFEYFSETQRNKGNFPGRFSGRQFSNSRSEMNVSTLELGDSALYLCASSPTGLTSGNTIYFGEGSWLTVV.

With respect to this clonotype: This may be a read error: a much more frequent sequence differs by one nucleotide. The CDR3 DNA is TGTGCCACACACCATTACGGGGACACCATATATTTT. This translates into CATHHYGDTIYF. V and J are TRBV10-3 and TRBJ1-3, with D uncertain. The CDR3 length is 12 residues. Germline V gene lookup returns CDR1 ENHRY and CDR2 SYGVKD. V lost 10 bases and J 8 bases, leaving 15 bases between the germline ends.

The chain uses TRBV5-1 and TRBJ1-1; D is undetermined. From germline, CDR1 is SGHRS and CDR2 YFSETQ. The CDR3 runs 14 residues. Trimming shortened V by 0 bases and J by 8 bases, and 14 bases separated the two germline ends. The CDR3 protein is CASSLVSSTPEAFF. DNA for the CDR3: TGCGCCAGCAGCTTGGTGTCAAGCACGCCGGAAGCTTTCTTT.

This clonotype appeared many times. The V call is TRBV6-1, the J call TRBJ2-1; no definite D call. Germline CDR1 is MNHNS and CDR2 is SASEGT. Trimming shortened V by 4 bases and J by 2 bases, and 6 bases separated the two germline ends. There are 13 residues in the CDR3. The CDR3 spells CASSGAPYNEQFF. Written as DNA, the CDR3 is TGTGCCAGCAGTGGAGCTCCCTACAATGAGCAGTTCTTC.

The CDR3 protein is CAISEKGATDTQYF. The CDR3 region has the DNA TGTGCCATCAGTGAAAAAGGGGCCACAGATACGCAGTATTTT. The chain links TRBV10-3 to TRBJ2-3; a weak D match, TRBD1 (5 bases). Germline V lookup: CDR1 ENHRY, CDR2 SYGVKD. V was pared by 3 bases and J by 2 bases, with 9 bases between. The CDR3 extends over 14 amino acids.

The V and J genes are TRBV12-3 or TRBV12-4 and TRBJ1-4; 7 positions match TRBD1. The CDR3 contains 11 residues. The trim removed 7 bases at V and 12 bases at J, leaving 5 bases unmatched. The CDR3 sequence is CASKYRGQLFF. The CDR3 DNA is TGTGCCAGCAAATACAGGGGTCAACTGTTTTTT.

This clonotype has a count of ten or more. The chain couples TRBV27 to TRBJ1-1; 7 positions match TRBD1. The germline CDR1 and CDR2 sequences are MNHEY and SMNVEV (reference sequence). This CDR3 has 16 residues. V gave up 2 bases and J gave up 2 bases; unmatched junction bases: 8. This CDR3 is CASSLETGKLNTEAFF. The DNA of the CDR3 is TGTGCCAGCAGTTTAGAGACAGGGAAACTAAACACTGAAGCTTTCTTT.

This clonotype was observed a handful of times. The rearrangement links TRBV6-4 to TRBJ2-2; D call uncertain. With 0 bases removed from V and 1 base from J, the gap between germline ends came to 6 bases. Germline V gene data show CDR1 as MRHNA and CDR2 as SNTAGT. The CDR3 runs to 15 residues. The CDR3 DNA reads TGTGCCAGCAGTGACTCGATTAGGAACACCGGGGAGCTGTTTTTT. Protein product: CASSDSIRNTGELFF.

This clonotype was seen repeatedly, ten times or more. The CDR3 DNA reads TGTGCCAGCAGTCAAGCCAATTCACCCCTCCACTTT. It translates to CASSQANSPLHF. The rearrangement joins TRBV25-1 to TRBJ1-6; D is undetermined. The CDR3 consists of 12 residues. Trimming took off 5 bases at V and 7 bases at J, with 6 bases between the two ends. Germline-derived CDR1 and CDR2 are MGHDK and SYGVNS.

This chain uses TRBV20-1 with TRBJ2-3, with TRBD2 matching 9 bases. Germline CDR1 DFQATT, CDR2 SNEGSKA (reference sequence). This CDR3 is built from 14 residues. CDR3: CSTRLAGRQETQYF. CDR3 DNA: TGCAGCACCCGCCTAGCGGGACGGCAGGAGACGCAGTATTTT.

The V call is TRBV20-1, the J call TRBJ2-1; no reliable D call. V was pared by 4 bases and J by 4 bases, with 14 bases between. The CDR3 sequence is 14 residues long. CDR1 and CDR2 from the germline V gene are DFQATT and SNEGSKA (reference sequence). The DNA for the CDR3 is TGCAGTGCTAACCGGGCCAACTCTTACAATGAGCAGTTCTTC. It specifies CSANRANSYNEQFF.

The chain has TRBV19 and TRBJ2-6, with TRBD2 as a possible D gene (5 bases). The CDR3 consists of 15 residues. Trimming took 1 base from V and 1 from J, leaving 5 bases between them. Per the germline V gene, CDR1 is LNHDA and CDR2 is SQIVND (reference sequence). CDR3 region: CASSIGTSGANVLTF. The CDR3 coding sequence is TGTGCCAGTAGTATAGGGACTTCTGGGGCCAACGTCCTGACTTTC. The full variable domain, completed using reference TRBV19 and TRBJ2-6, is DGGITQSPKYLFRKEGQNVTLSCEQNLNHDAMYWYRQDPGQGLRLIYYSQIVNDFQKGDIAEGYSVSREKKESFPLTVTSAQKNPTAFYLCASSIGTSGANVLTFGAGSRLTVL.

This clonotype was found a few times. This chain links TRBV11-2 with TRBJ2-1, with 13 bases lining up with TRBD2. Germline CDR1 reads SGHAT; CDR2 reads FQNNGV. The trim removed 5 bases at V and 7 bases at J, leaving 8 bases unmatched. The CDR3 has 16 residues. CDR3 amino acids: CASSPGLAGLSNEQFF. CDR3 sequence (DNA): TGTGCCAGCAGCCCGGGACTAGCGGGATTAAGTAATGAGCAGTTCTTC.

This clonotype has just a few counts. The chain employs TRBV12-3 or TRBV12-4 and TRBJ2-1; D possibly corresponds to TRBD2 (5 bases). The CDR3 has 15 residues. Trimming pared 6 bases from V and 2 bases from J, leaving 14 bases between. Written as DNA, the CDR3 is TGTGCCAGCAGCCTTCTAGCTCAAACCTACAATGAGCAGTTCTTC. Its protein is CASSLLAQTYNEQFF.

This clonotype was seen more than once but under ten times. The V gene is TRBV5-4, the J gene TRBJ2-7; 8 bases match TRBD2. This CDR3 spans 14 amino acids. Trimming removed 2 bases from V and 6 bases from J; junction bases left unmatched: 7. The germline V gene has CDR1 SGHNT and CDR2 YYREEE (reference sequence). DNA of the CDR3: TGTGCCAGCAGCTTCGGCACTAGCGGATCCGAGCAGTACTTC. Amino acid sequence: CASSFGTSGSEQYF.